This is a list of T cell receptor beta chains from one sample in a study of blood T cells in healthy people across ages. MiXCR, applied by TCRdb to the 5' RACE reads, yields one record per CDR3 protein. The sample has roughly 1.5 million distinct CDR3 sequences, roughly two fifths seen once. The sample consisted of blood. These receptors were collected from a woman between 18 and 29 years old in good health. Both conserved end residues are part of each CDR3. Fields, in order: J gene, V gene, D gene, clone size, CDR3 protein, CDR3 DNA. The D gene is left open where the match is weak. Where a row states a size, it is once, few, many or the class of an expanded clone; other rows omit it.

j_gene: TRBJ1-2; v_gene: TRBV7-9; d_gene: NA; abundance: many; CDR3aa: CASSLARQGHYGYTF; CDR3nt: TGTGCCAGCAGCTTAGCTCGGCAGGGTCACTATGGCTACACCTTC
j_gene: TRBJ1-3; v_gene: TRBV5-1; d_gene: NA; abundance: NA; CDR3aa: CASSPGDFGNTIYF; CDR3nt: TGCGCCAGCAGCCCGGGGGACTTTGGAAACACCATATATTTT
j_gene: TRBJ1-2; v_gene: TRBV29-1; d_gene: NA; abundance: NA; CDR3aa: CSVGLIGSGNYGYTF; CDR3nt: TGCAGCGTTGGTCTGATTGGGTCAGGGAACTATGGCTACACCTTC
j_gene: TRBJ1-5; v_gene: TRBV14; d_gene: TRBD1; abundance: NA; CDR3aa: CASSPPGQGCNQPQHF; CDR3nt: TGTGCCAGCAGCCCTCCGGGACAGGGCTGTAATCAGCCCCAGCATTTT
j_gene: TRBJ1-1; v_gene: TRBV20-1; d_gene: TRBD1; abundance: NA; CDR3aa: CSARDYGQAEERSTEAFF; CDR3nt: TGCAGTGCTAGAGACTACGGACAGGCCGAAGAGAGGAGCACTGAAGCTTTCTTT
j_gene: TRBJ2-3; v_gene: TRBV11-2; d_gene: NA; abundance: few; CDR3aa: CASSFPSWGTDTQYF; CDR3nt: TGTGCCAGCAGCTTCCCTAGTTGGGGCACAGATACGCAGTATTTT
j_gene: TRBJ1-1; v_gene: TRBV5-1; d_gene: NA; abundance: NA; CDR3aa: CASSPAVANTEAFF; CDR3nt: TGCGCCAGCAGCCCCGCGGTTGCGAACACTGAAGCTTTCTTT
j_gene: TRBJ2-5; v_gene: TRBV29-1; d_gene: TRBD2; abundance: NA; CDR3aa: CSVIGLAGIHERYF; CDR3nt: TGCAGCGTTATTGGACTAGCGGGAATCCACGAGCGGTACTTC
j_gene: TRBJ2-6; v_gene: TRBV20-1; d_gene: TRBD1; abundance: NA; CDR3aa: CSAPRTGVISGANVLTF; CDR3nt: TGCAGTGCTCCCCGGACAGGGGTAATCTCTGGGGCCAACGTCCTGACTTTC
j_gene: TRBJ1-2; v_gene: TRBV7-9; d_gene: TRBD1; abundance: NA; CDR3aa: CASSPNAGQGFAYTF; CDR3nt: TGTGCCAGCAGTCCTAATGCGGGACAGGGGTTTGCCTACACCTTC
j_gene: TRBJ1-2; v_gene: TRBV20-1; d_gene: NA; abundance: NA; CDR3aa: CSASQGRGDYGYTF; CDR3nt: TGCAGTGCGTCTCAGGGGCGGGGGGACTATGGCTACACCTTC
j_gene: TRBJ2-5; v_gene: TRBV25-1; d_gene: TRBD1; abundance: NA; CDR3aa: CASSEFTGGKAETQYF; CDR3nt: TGTGCCAGCAGTGAGTTCACAGGGGGTAAGGCGGAGACCCAGTACTTC
j_gene: TRBJ2-3; v_gene: TRBV18; d_gene: NA; abundance: NA; CDR3aa: CASTYLRSTGTDTQYF; CDR3nt: TGTGCCAGCACTTACCTCCGGAGTACGGGGACAGATACGCAGTATTTT
j_gene: TRBJ2-1; v_gene: TRBV6-1; d_gene: NA; abundance: few; CDR3aa: CASSEVGHRGREQFF; CDR3nt: TGTGCCAGCAGTGAAGTAGGTCACCGAGGTCGTGAGCAGTTCTTC
j_gene: TRBJ1-1; v_gene: TRBV29-1; d_gene: NA; abundance: NA; CDR3aa: CSGGGLRTEAFF; CDR3nt: TGCAGCGGGGGGGGGTTGAGGACTGAAGCTTTCTTT
j_gene: TRBJ1-5; v_gene: TRBV12-3/TRBV12-4; d_gene: TRBD1; abundance: few; CDR3aa: CASSPWDSLNQPQHF; CDR3nt: TGTGCCAGCAGTCCCTGGGACAGTCTCAATCAGCCCCAGCATTTT
j_gene: TRBJ2-7; v_gene: TRBV15; d_gene: NA; abundance: few; CDR3aa: CATSRDVNYEQYF; CDR3nt: TGTGCCACCAGCAGAGACGTTAACTACGAGCAGTACTTC
j_gene: TRBJ2-1; v_gene: TRBV7-9; d_gene: NA; abundance: many; CDR3aa: CASIRQNEQFF; CDR3nt: TGTGCCAGCATCCGACAGAATGAGCAGTTCTTC
j_gene: TRBJ1-1; v_gene: TRBV5-1; d_gene: TRBD1; abundance: NA; CDR3aa: CASSLAGDRTEAFF; CDR3nt: TGCGCCAGCAGCTTGGCCGGGGACAGAACTGAAGCTTTCTTT
j_gene: TRBJ1-2; v_gene: TRBV4-1; d_gene: NA; abundance: many; CDR3aa: CASSQGRQAYGYTF; CDR3nt: TGCGCCAGCAGCCAAGGTCGACAGGCTTATGGCTACACCTTC
j_gene: TRBJ1-2; v_gene: TRBV9; d_gene: NA; abundance: few; CDR3aa: CASSGEHGYGYTF; CDR3nt: TGTGCCAGCAGCGGAGAACATGGCTATGGCTACACCTTC
j_gene: TRBJ2-2; v_gene: TRBV4-3; d_gene: NA; abundance: NA; CDR3aa: CASSRLSTANTGELFF; CDR3nt: TGCGCCAGCAGTCGTCTTTCCACCGCGAACACCGGGGAGCTGTTTTTT
j_gene: TRBJ1-5; v_gene: TRBV24-1; d_gene: NA; abundance: NA; CDR3aa: CATSDSRRQPQHF; CDR3nt: TGTGCCACCAGTGATTCACGGCGTCAGCCCCAGCATTTT
j_gene: TRBJ2-7; v_gene: TRBV30; d_gene: TRBD2; abundance: NA; CDR3aa: CAWSPSGIPYEQYF; CDR3nt: TGTGCCTGGAGTCCTAGCGGGATACCCTACGAGCAGTACTTC
j_gene: TRBJ2-7; v_gene: TRBV6-2/TRBV6-3; d_gene: TRBD1; abundance: NA; CDR3aa: CASSRDRVFSYEQYF; CDR3nt: TGTGCCAGCAGTAGGGACAGGGTGTTTTCCTACGAGCAGTACTTC
j_gene: TRBJ2-7; v_gene: TRBV4-2; d_gene: TRBD2; abundance: NA; CDR3aa: CASSQGSAGGNYNEQYF; CDR3nt: TGTGCCAGCAGCCAAGGGTCCGCGGGAGGGAATTACAATGAGCAGTACTTC
j_gene: TRBJ1-2; v_gene: TRBV28; d_gene: NA; abundance: NA; CDR3aa: CASSLTLRQYGYTF; CDR3nt: TGTGCCAGCAGTTTAACGTTGCGGCAGTATGGCTACACCTTC
j_gene: TRBJ2-1; v_gene: TRBV4-3; d_gene: TRBD2; abundance: NA; CDR3aa: CASSQAGLAGGGYNEQFF; CDR3nt: TGCGCCAGCAGCCAAGCTGGACTAGCGGGGGGAGGTTACAATGAGCAGTTCTTC
j_gene: TRBJ2-2; v_gene: TRBV25-1; d_gene: TRBD1; abundance: NA; CDR3aa: CASGPAGQGLTGELFF; CDR3nt: TGTGCCAGCGGTCCTGCGGGACAGGGCCTCACCGGGGAGCTGTTTTTT
j_gene: TRBJ2-2; v_gene: TRBV28; d_gene: TRBD2; abundance: NA; CDR3aa: CASSSMGGLAGTNTGELFF; CDR3nt: TGTGCCAGCAGTTCCATGGGGGGACTAGCGGGAACGAACACCGGGGAGCTGTTTTTT
j_gene: TRBJ1-6; v_gene: TRBV7-2; d_gene: NA; abundance: few; CDR3aa: CASSKTASSYNSPLHF; CDR3nt: TGTGCCAGCAGCAAGACAGCTAGCTCCTATAATTCACCCCTCCACTTT
j_gene: TRBJ1-1; v_gene: TRBV29-1; d_gene: NA; abundance: NA; CDR3aa: CSVGEGSNTEAFF; CDR3nt: TGCAGCGTTGGTGAGGGTTCGAACACTGAAGCTTTCTTT
j_gene: TRBJ1-6; v_gene: TRBV7-9; d_gene: TRBD1; abundance: few; CDR3aa: CASSTIRPGQHNSPLHF; CDR3nt: TGTGCCAGCAGCACAATCCGACCGGGACAGCATAATTCACCCCTCCACTTT
j_gene: TRBJ2-1; v_gene: TRBV3-1; d_gene: NA; abundance: NA; CDR3aa: CASSQRAGQGNEQFF; CDR3nt: TGTGCCAGCAGCCAACGAGCGGGTCAGGGGAATGAGCAGTTCTTC
j_gene: TRBJ2-1; v_gene: TRBV6-5; d_gene: NA; abundance: few; CDR3aa: CASSYRGRGRNEQFF; CDR3nt: TGTGCCAGCAGTTACAGGGGCAGGGGCCGCAATGAGCAGTTCTTC
j_gene: TRBJ2-6; v_gene: TRBV2; d_gene: NA; abundance: few; CDR3aa: CASSDPGTTGANVLTF; CDR3nt: TGTGCCAGCAGTGACCCCGGGACAACTGGGGCCAACGTCCTGACTTTC
j_gene: TRBJ1-2; v_gene: TRBV9; d_gene: NA; abundance: NA; CDR3aa: CASTAMAGVYGYTF; CDR3nt: TGTGCCAGCACTGCAATGGCCGGAGTCTATGGCTACACCTTC
j_gene: TRBJ2-7; v_gene: TRBV29-1; d_gene: NA; abundance: many; CDR3aa: CSVGGLSYEQYF; CDR3nt: TGCAGCGTTGGAGGGCTCTCCTACGAGCAGTACTTC
j_gene: TRBJ2-3; v_gene: TRBV20-1; d_gene: NA; abundance: NA; CDR3aa: CSAEEKRRSTDTQYF; CDR3nt: TGCAGTGCTGAAGAAAAGCGGAGGAGCACAGATACGCAGTATTTT